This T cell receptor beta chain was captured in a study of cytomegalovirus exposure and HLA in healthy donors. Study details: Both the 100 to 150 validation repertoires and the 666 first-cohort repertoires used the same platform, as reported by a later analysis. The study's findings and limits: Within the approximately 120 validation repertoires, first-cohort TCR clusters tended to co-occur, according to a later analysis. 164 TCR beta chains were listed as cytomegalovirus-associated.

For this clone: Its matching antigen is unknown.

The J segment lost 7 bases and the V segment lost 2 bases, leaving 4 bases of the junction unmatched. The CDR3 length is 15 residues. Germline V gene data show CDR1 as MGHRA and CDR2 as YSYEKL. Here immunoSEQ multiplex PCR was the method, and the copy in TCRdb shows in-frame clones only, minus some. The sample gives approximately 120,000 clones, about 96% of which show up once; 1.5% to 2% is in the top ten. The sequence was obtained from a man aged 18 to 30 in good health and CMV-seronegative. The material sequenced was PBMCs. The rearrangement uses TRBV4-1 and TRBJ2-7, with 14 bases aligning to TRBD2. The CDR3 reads CASSQRLAGGGEQYF. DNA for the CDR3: TGCGCCAGCAGCCAACGACTAGCGGGAGGGGGGGAGCAGTACTTC.